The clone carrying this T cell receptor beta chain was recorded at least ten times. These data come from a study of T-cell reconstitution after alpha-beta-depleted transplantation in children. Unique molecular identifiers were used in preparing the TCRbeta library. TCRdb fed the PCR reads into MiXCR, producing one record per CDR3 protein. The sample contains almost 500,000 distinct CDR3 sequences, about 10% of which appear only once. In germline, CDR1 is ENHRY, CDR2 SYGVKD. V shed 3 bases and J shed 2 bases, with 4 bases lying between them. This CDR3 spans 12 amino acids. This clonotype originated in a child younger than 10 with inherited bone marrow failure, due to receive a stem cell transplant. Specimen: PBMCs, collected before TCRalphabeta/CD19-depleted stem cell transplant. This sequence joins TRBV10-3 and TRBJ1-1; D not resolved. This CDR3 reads CAISDPNTEAFF. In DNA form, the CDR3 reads TGTGCCATCAGTGACCCCAACACTGAAGCTTTCTTT.